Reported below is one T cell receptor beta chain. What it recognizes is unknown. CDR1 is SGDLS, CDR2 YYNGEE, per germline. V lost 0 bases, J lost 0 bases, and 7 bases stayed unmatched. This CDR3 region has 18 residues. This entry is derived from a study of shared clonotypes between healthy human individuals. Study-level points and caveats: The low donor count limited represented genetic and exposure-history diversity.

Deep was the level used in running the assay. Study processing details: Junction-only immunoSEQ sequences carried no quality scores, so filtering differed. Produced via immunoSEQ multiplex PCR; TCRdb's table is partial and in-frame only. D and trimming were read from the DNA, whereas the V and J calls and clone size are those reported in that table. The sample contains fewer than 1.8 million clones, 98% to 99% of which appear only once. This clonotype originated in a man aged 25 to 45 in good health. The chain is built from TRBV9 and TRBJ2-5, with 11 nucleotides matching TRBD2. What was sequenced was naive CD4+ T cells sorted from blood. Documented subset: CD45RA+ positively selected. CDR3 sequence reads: CASSVGLLAGGHQETQYF. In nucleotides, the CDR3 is TGTGCCAGCAGCGTAGGATTGCTAGCGGGAGGTCACCAAGAGACCCAGTACTTC.